This T cell receptor beta chain is from a study of shared clonotypes between healthy human individuals. Using immunoSEQ multiplex PCR, the repertoire was profiled, and TCRdb retains in-frame clones only, with some absent. The table lists 400,000 to 500,000 clones, 76% of them singletons. The sample was PBMCs. The receptor was derived from a woman aged 40 to 50 in good health. Some clones in this sample may be carry-over from other donors' samples.

The DNA for the CDR3 is TGTGCCAGCAGTCCAACTCGGACAGGGCTGAGCCAGCCCCAGCATTTT. Translating gives CASSPTRTGLSQPQHF. The chain combines TRBV28 with TRBJ1-5, with 8 nucleotides matching TRBD1. Germline V gene data show CDR1 as MDHEN and CDR2 as SYDVKM. The V and J ends lost 5 bases and 7 bases, in that order; junction bases with no gene match: 13. The CDR3 extends over 16 amino acids.